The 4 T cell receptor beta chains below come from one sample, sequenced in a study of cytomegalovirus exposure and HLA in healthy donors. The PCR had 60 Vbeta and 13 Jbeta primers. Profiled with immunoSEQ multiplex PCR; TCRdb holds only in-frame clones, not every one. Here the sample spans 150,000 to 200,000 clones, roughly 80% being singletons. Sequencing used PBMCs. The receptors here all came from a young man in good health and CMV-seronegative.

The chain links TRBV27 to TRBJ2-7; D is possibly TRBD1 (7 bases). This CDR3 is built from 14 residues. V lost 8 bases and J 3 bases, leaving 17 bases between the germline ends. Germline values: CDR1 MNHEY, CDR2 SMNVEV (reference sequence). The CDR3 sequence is CASQGGSRGYEQYF. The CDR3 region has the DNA TGTGCCAGCCAGGGGGGCTCGAGGGGCTACGAGCAGTACTTC.

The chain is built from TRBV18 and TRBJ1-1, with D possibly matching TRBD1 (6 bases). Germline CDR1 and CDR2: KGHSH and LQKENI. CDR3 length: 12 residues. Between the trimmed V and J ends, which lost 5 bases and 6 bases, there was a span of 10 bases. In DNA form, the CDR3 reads TGTGCCAGCTCAGAGGGGGGGGCTGAAGCTTTCTTT. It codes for CASSEGGAEAFF.

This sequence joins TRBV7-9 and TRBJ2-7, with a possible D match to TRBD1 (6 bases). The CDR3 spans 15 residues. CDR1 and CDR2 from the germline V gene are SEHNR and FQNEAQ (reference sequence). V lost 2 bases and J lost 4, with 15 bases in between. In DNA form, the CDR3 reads TGTGCCAGCAGCTTAATAGGAACAGGACAGTACGAGCAGTACTTC. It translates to CASSLIGTGQYEQYF. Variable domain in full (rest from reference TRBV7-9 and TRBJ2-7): DTGVSQNPRHKITKRGQNVTFRCDPISEHNRLYWYRQTLGQGPEFLTYFQNEAQLEKSRLLSDRFSAERPKGSFSTLEIQRTEQGDSAMYLCASSLIGTGQYEQYFGPGTRLTVT.

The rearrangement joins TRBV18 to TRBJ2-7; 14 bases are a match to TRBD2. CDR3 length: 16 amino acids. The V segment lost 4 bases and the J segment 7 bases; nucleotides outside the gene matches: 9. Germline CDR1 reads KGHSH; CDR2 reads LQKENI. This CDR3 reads CASSLSGLAGAGEQYF. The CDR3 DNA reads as TGTGCCAGCTCACTATCGGGACTAGCGGGAGCAGGGGAGCAGTACTTC.